Included here is one T cell receptor beta chain sequence, with context. The antigen is not known. This record comes from a study of Ad26.COV2.S vaccination and SARS-CoV-2 variants. Treatment defined: about 20 received Ad26.COV2.S at low or high dose, single or two shots; a few received placebo; per-sample allocation not given. Collection of samples fell on day 63 after the first vaccine or placebo injection. Some clones are missing from TCRdb's copy, which holds only in-frame ones; the method was immunoSEQ multiplex PCR. Of around 380,000 clones listed, around 85% were seen once; the top ten hold 3% to 3.5%. Deletions cut 3 bases from V and 2 bases from J, with 18 bases between. The germline gives CDR1 DFQATT, CDR2 SNEGSKA (reference sequence). CDR3 length: 16 residues. Overall study results and limits: Spike-specific CD8+ and CD4+ T cell responses reportedly showed substantial breadth after vaccination.

The V call is TRBV20-1, the J call TRBJ2-3, with D perhaps matching TRBD2 (6 bases). Specimen: peripheral blood, collected in a trial of Ad26.COV2.S vaccine versus placebo. This TCR was recovered from a person between 18 and 65 years old who received the Ad26.COV2.S COVID-19 vaccine or a placebo. The CDR3 DNA sequence: TGCAGTGCTAGTTCGGCAGGCGGGGATGTCACAGATACGCAGTATTTT. This codes for CSASSAGGDVTDTQYF.